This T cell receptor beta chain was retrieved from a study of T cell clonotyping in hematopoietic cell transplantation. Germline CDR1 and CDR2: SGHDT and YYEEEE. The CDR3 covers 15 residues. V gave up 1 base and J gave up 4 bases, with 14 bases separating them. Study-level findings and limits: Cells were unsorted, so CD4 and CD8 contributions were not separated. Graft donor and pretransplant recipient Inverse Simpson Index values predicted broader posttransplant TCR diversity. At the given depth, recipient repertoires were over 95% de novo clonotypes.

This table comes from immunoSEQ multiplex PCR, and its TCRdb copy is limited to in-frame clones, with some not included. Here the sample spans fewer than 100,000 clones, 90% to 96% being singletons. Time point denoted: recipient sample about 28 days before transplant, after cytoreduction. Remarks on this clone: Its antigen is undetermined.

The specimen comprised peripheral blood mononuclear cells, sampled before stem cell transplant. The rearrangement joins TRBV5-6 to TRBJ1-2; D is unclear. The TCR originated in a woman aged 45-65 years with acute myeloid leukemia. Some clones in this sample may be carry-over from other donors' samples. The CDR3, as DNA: TGTGCCAGCAGCTTGTTTCCGGGATCAAGCTATGGCTACACCTTC. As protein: CASSLFPGSSYGYTF.